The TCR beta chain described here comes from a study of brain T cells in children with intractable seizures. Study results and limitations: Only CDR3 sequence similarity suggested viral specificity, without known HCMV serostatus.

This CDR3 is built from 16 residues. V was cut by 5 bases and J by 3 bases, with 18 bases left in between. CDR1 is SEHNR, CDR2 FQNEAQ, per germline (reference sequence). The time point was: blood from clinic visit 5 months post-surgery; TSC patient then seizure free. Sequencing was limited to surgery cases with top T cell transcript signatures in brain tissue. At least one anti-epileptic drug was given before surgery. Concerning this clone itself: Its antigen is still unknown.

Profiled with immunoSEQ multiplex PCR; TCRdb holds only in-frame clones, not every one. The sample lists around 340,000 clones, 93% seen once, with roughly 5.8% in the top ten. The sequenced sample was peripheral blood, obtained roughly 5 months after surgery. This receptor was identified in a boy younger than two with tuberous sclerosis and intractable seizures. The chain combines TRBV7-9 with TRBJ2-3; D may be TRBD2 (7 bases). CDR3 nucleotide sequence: TGTGCCAGCAGCCCGGGGGGCGGGGATCTGACAGATACGCAGTATTTT. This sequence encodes CASSPGGGDLTDTQYF.